The 30 T cell receptor beta chains reported below all come from one sample, sequenced in a study of response to subunit inactivated influenza vaccine. TCRdb reprocessed the RT-PCR reads with MiXCR, giving one entry per CDR3 protein. The sample lists about 650,000 distinct CDR3 sequences; more than 15% were seen once. The specimen was PBMCs from blood, collected 11 to 12 days after vaccination. The receptors were sampled from a man aged 50 to 59 who received an inactivated influenza vaccine.

This sequence joins TRBV12-3 or TRBV12-4 and TRBJ2-7, with D perhaps matching TRBD1 or TRBD2 (5 bases each). V gave up 5 bases and J gave up 4 bases, with 15 bases separating them. The CDR3 totals 14 residues. Written as DNA, the CDR3 is TGTGCCAGCAGTGGCCGGGACCGAAGGTACGAGCAGTACTTC. It yields the protein CASSGRDRRYEQYF.

The chain carries TRBV7-2 and TRBJ2-3; TRBD2 matches 15 bases. This CDR3 spans 17 amino acids. The V and J ends lost 5 bases and 5 bases, in that order; junction bases with no gene match: 8. Germline loops: CDR1 SGHTA, CDR2 FQGNSA. CDR3 protein: CASSLLGLAGGGDTQYF. The CDR3 region has the DNA TGTGCCAGCAGCCTTCTGGGACTAGCGGGAGGAGGAGATACGCAGTATTTT.

The chain carries TRBV12-3 or TRBV12-4 and TRBJ1-4; a weak D match, TRBD1 (6 bases). Trimming left V 3 bases short and J 2 bases short, with 16 bases between. The CDR3 runs to 17 residues. This CDR3 is CASSFSPGALTNEKLFF. Written as DNA, the CDR3 is TGTGCCAGCAGTTTTTCCCCGGGGGCCCTCACTAATGAAAAACTGTTTTTT.

V usage is TRBV7-9 and J usage is TRBJ2-2; D remains unclear. Germline V gene lookup returns CDR1 SEHNR and CDR2 FQNEAQ (reference sequence). The germline V and J ends were trimmed by 3 bases and 1 base, with 9 bases remaining between them. The CDR3 loop spans 15 amino acids. DNA of the CDR3: TGTGCCAGCAGCTTTGGCAGTCTGAACACCGGGGAGCTGTTTTTT. It specifies CASSFGSLNTGELFF.

In this sample, this clonotype turned up a few times. The chain uses TRBV7-9 and TRBJ1-3; D gene uncertain. The CDR3 covers 14 residues. CDR1 and CDR2 from the germline V gene are SEHNR and FQNEAQ (reference sequence). Trimming took 3 bases from V and 5 from J, leaving 11 bases between them. The CDR3 sequence: CASSFPDGRNTIYF. CDR3 sequence (DNA): TGTGCCAGCAGCTTCCCAGACGGACGAAACACCATATATTTT.

On this clonotype itself: A junction boundary mismatches the germline segment, possibly from a read error. The V and J genes are TRBV2 and TRBJ2-6; weak D call: TRBD1 (5 bases). Germline V gene lookup returns CDR1 SNHLY and CDR2 FYNNEI. There are 16 residues in the CDR3. CDR3 nucleotide sequence: TGTGCCAGCAGTTCCCCGTCCCTATCTGGGGCCAACGCCCTGACTTTC. This sequence encodes CASSSPSLSGANALTF.

This clonotype was seen only a few times. The chain carries TRBV28 and TRBJ2-1; D tentatively reads TRBD1 or TRBD2 (5 bases each). The CDR3 runs to 12 residues. Germline CDR1 reads MDHEN; CDR2 reads SYDVKM. V lost 6 bases and J 10 bases, leaving 13 bases between the germline ends. CDR3 sequence reads: CASSSDGTEQFF. The DNA for the CDR3 is TGTGCCAGCAGCTCGGACGGGACGGAGCAGTTCTTC.

The chain carries TRBV7-2 and TRBJ2-4; 8 nucleotides align to TRBD2. Losses at the gene ends were 6 bases for V and 0 bases for J; bases not matched to a gene: 7. The CDR3 is made up of 16 amino acids. The germline V gene has CDR1 SGHTA and CDR2 FQGNSA. The CDR3 DNA follows: TGTGCCAGCAGTCCCGTAGCGGGGTTAGCCAAAAACATTCAGTACTTC. Amino acid sequence: CASSPVAGLAKNIQYF.

This clonotype was found many times. The chain recombines TRBV2 with TRBJ1-2; no reliable D call. CDR1 and CDR2 from the germline V gene are SNHLY and FYNNEI. Trimming removed 3 bases from V and 4 bases from J, with 3 bases in between. The CDR3 has 11 amino acids. The CDR3 here is CASSDGYGYTF. The CDR3 DNA reads as TGTGCCAGCAGTGATGGCTATGGCTACACCTTC.

The chain links TRBV7-6 to TRBJ2-3; the D is unclear. CDR1 is SGHVS, CDR2 FNYEAQ, per germline. V was trimmed by 3 bases and J by 5 bases, leaving 6 bases between them. The CDR3 runs 12 residues. CDR3 residues: CASSFFRDTQYF. The CDR3 coding sequence is TGTGCCAGCAGCTTTTTTCGAGATACGCAGTATTTT.

This clonotype was observed many times. The chain employs TRBV10-2 and TRBJ2-3; perhaps TRBD2 as D (6 bases). The CDR3 is 14 residues long. CDR1 and CDR2 (germline): WSHSY, SAAADI. V was cut by 4 bases and J by 5 bases, with 13 bases left in between. The CDR3 bases are TGCGCCAGCAGTGTTGGGCGGGGAGGAGATACGCAGTATTTT. Amino acids: CASSVGRGGDTQYF.

The chain recombines TRBV30 with TRBJ2-1; D might be TRBD2 (5 bases). The germline V gene has CDR1 GTSNPN and CDR2 SVGIG (reference sequence). This CDR3 has 17 amino acids. Trimming cost V 0 bases and J 0 bases, with 15 bases left between them. CDR3 nucleotide sequence: TGTGCCTGGAGTGTAGGTCGGCGGGCGACCTCCTACAATGAGCAGTTCTTC. Encoded protein: CAWSVGRRATSYNEQFF.

This clonotype occurred a few times. This chain connects TRBV3-1 to TRBJ2-3, with 7 bases aligning to TRBD1. With V trimmed by 1 base and J by 4 bases, 8 bases remained unmatched. The CDR3 covers 16 residues. CDR1 LGHDT and CDR2 YNNKEL come from the germline V gene (reference sequence). The chain's CDR3 is CASSQGLTGKSDTQYF. DNA for the CDR3: TGTGCCAGCAGCCAAGGCTTGACAGGGAAATCAGATACGCAGTATTTT.

This clonotype has a single count. V usage is TRBV18 and J usage is TRBJ1-2; D is undetermined. The CDR3 spans 13 residues. V lost 5 bases, J lost 2 bases, and 9 bases lay in between. Germline V gene sequence: CDR1 KGHSH, CDR2 LQKENI. The CDR3 DNA reads TGTGCCAGCTCATTTGACAAGAACTATGGCTACACCTTC. This encodes CASSFDKNYGYTF.

The chain carries TRBV28 and TRBJ1-5; a weak D match, TRBD1 (6 bases). Germline V gene lookup returns CDR1 MDHEN and CDR2 SYDVKM. The CDR3 length is 14 residues. Trimming cost V 2 bases and J 6 bases, with 11 bases left between them. This CDR3 reads CASSLTGAGQPQHF. Written as DNA, the CDR3 is TGTGCCAGCAGTTTAACGGGGGCAGGTCAGCCCCAGCATTTT.

This chain connects TRBV20-1 to TRBJ2-1, with 12 bases that match TRBD2. V was clipped by 0 bases and J by 8 bases; unmatched bases: 11. This CDR3 is built from 17 residues. CDR1 is DFQATT, CDR2 SNEGSKA, per germline (reference sequence). The CDR3 nucleotides read TGCAGTGCTAGAGATGTCGGGGCTAGCGGGAGGGTCTATGAGCAGTTCTTC. This codes for CSARDVGASGRVYEQFF.

V gene TRBV19 combines with J gene TRBJ2-7; tentatively, D is TRBD2 (5 bases). Trimming removed 1 base at V and 4 bases at J, with 17 bases between. The CDR3 has 16 amino acids. Germline CDR1 LNHDA, CDR2 SQIVND (reference sequence). Here the CDR3 DNA reads TGTGCCAGTAGTATAGTCGCGGCCCCCTCGGGATACGAGCAGTACTTC. Translating it yields CASSIVAAPSGYEQYF.

On this clonotype: A read error is likely, as this CDR3 ends without the conserved phenylalanine or tryptophan. J is TRBJ2-3 and V is TRBV7-2; D gene uncertain. This CDR3 region has 13 residues. Germline CDR1 and CDR2: SGHTA and FQGNSA. V was trimmed by 2 bases and J by 0 bases, leaving 3 bases between them. The CDR3 region is CASSLPSTDTQYL. Here the CDR3 DNA reads TGTGCCAGCAGCTTACCGAGCACAGATACGCAGTATCTT.

This clonotype was observed a handful of times. The rearrangement uses TRBV5-1 and TRBJ2-3; 7 nucleotides match TRBD1. CDR3 length: 13 amino acids. Germline lookup yields CDR1 SGHRS and CDR2 YFSETQ. V gave up 5 bases and J gave up 6 bases; unmatched junction bases: 6. CDR3 loop: CASSWDSRDTQYF. The DNA of the CDR3 is TGCGCCAGCAGTTGGGACAGCCGGGATACGCAGTATTTT. Supplemented by reference TRBV5-1 and TRBJ2-3, the full variable domain reads KAGVTQTPRYLIKTRGQQVTLSCSPISGHRSVSWYQQTPGQGLQFLFEYFSETQRNKGNFPGRFSGRQFSNSRSEMNVSTLELGDSALYLCASSWDSRDTQYFGPGTRLTVL.

This clonotype occurred many times. The CDR3 DNA follows: TGTGCCAGCAGCGTAGAAGGCTGGGCTAGCGGGATGCAGTACTTC. This codes for CASSVEGWASGMQYF. The chain carries TRBV9 and TRBJ2-7; TRBD2 aligns across 9 bases. The CDR3 is 15 amino acids. In germline, CDR1 is SGDLS, CDR2 YYNGEE. V lost 0 bases, J lost 9 bases, and 10 bases stayed unmatched. Variable domain in full (rest from reference TRBV9 and TRBJ2-7): DSGVTQTPKHLITATGQRVTLRCSPRSGDLSVYWYQQSLDQGLQFLIQYYNGEERAKGNILERFSAQQFPDLHSELNLSSLELGDSALYFCASSVEGWASGMQYFGPGTRLTVT.

This clonotype occurred a few times. The gene calls are TRBV20-1 and TRBJ2-7, with D possibly TRBD1 on 5 matching bases. The ends were cut back, 1 base at V and 2 bases at J, with 18 bases in the middle. CDR3 size: 16 residues. Germline V gene sequence: CDR1 DFQATT, CDR2 SNEGSKA (reference sequence). In DNA form, the CDR3 reads TGCAGTGCTAGAGTGACCAGATTGGGGCCTACCTACGAGCAGTACTTC. It is translated as CSARVTRLGPTYEQYF.

In this sample, this clonotype turned up a few times. V gene TRBV20-1 combines with J gene TRBJ2-7, with TRBD2 identical over 10 bases. This CDR3 comprises 14 residues. Germline V gives CDR1 DFQATT, CDR2 SNEGSKA (reference sequence). The V and J ends lost 2 bases and 3 bases, in that order; junction bases with no gene match: 4. CDR3: CSARFPSGSYEQYF. The DNA for the CDR3 is TGCAGTGCTAGATTCCCTAGCGGGAGCTACGAGCAGTACTTC.

This clonotype was seen a few times. V usage is TRBV10-3 and J usage is TRBJ2-1, with D hard to call. CDR1 is ENHRY, CDR2 SYGVKD, per germline. The CDR3 sequence is 13 residues long. The ends were cut back, 4 bases at V and 9 bases at J, with 13 bases in the middle. The CDR3 region has the DNA TGTGCCATCAGTGTCTTATCTGGGGTTGAGCAGTTCTTC. The encoded protein is CAISVLSGVEQFF.

This clonotype occurred a few times. The chain carries TRBV11-1 and TRBJ2-1; D not certain. Germline-derived CDR1 and CDR2 are SGHAT and FQDESV (reference sequence). The CDR3 totals 15 residues. V dropped 5 bases and J dropped 9 bases, with 20 bases sitting between them. In DNA, the CDR3 is TGTGCCAGCAGCACACAACCCCAGGTCATTAGTGAGCAGTTCTTC. This encodes CASSTQPQVISEQFF.

This clonotype has at least ten counts. The rearrangement uses TRBV7-9 and TRBJ1-2; 12 bases align to TRBD1. Germline lookup yields CDR1 SEHNR and CDR2 FQNEAQ (reference sequence). V trimming: 7 bases; J trimming: 5 bases; junction bases outside the gene matches: 5. The CDR3 is 14 amino acids. CDR3 protein: CASIGTGGFYGYTF. The CDR3 bases are TGTGCCAGCATCGGGACAGGGGGCTTTTATGGCTACACCTTC.

This clonotype has just a few counts. The rearrangement links TRBV14 to TRBJ1-1, with D uncertain. The ends were cut back, 2 bases at V and 6 bases at J, with 10 bases in the middle. The germline gives CDR1 SGHDN, CDR2 FVKESK. The CDR3 is made up of 13 amino acids. This CDR3 reads CASSQIVHSEAFF. The CDR3, as DNA: TGTGCCAGCAGCCAAATAGTTCACTCTGAAGCTTTCTTT.

The CDR3 spells CASTLQGETQYF. DNA of the CDR3: TGTGCCAGCACCTTACAGGGGGAGACCCAGTACTTC. The V and J genes are TRBV6-6 and TRBJ2-5, with TRBD1 matching 7 bases. The V segment lost 7 bases and the J segment 5 bases; nucleotides outside the gene matches: 4. CDR3 length: 12 amino acids. Germline loops: CDR1 MNHNY, CDR2 SVGAGI (reference sequence).

The rearrangement links TRBV7-2 to TRBJ1-1; D is ambiguous. The CDR3 has 13 residues. The germline CDR1 and CDR2 sequences are SGHTA and FQGNSA. Trimming took 3 bases from V and 0 from J, leaving 5 bases between them. The CDR3 sequence: CASSFWVNTEAFF. The CDR3 DNA reads as TGTGCCAGCAGCTTTTGGGTGAACACTGAAGCTTTCTTT.

The J gene is TRBJ2-7, the V gene TRBV7-8; D unclear. CDR3 length: 16 residues. V lost 3 bases and J lost 3, with 18 bases in between. Germline-derived CDR1 and CDR2 are SGHVS and FQNEAQ. The CDR3 DNA sequence: TGTGCCAGCAGCTTGGTATCTTCCAGGAAAATCTACGAGCAGTACTTC. As protein: CASSLVSSRKIYEQYF.

In its sample, this clonotype was seen a few times. J is TRBJ1-4 and V is TRBV6-6, with D uncertain. Germline lookup yields CDR1 MNHNY and CDR2 SVGAGI (reference sequence). The CDR3 has 12 amino acids. The germline V and J ends were trimmed by 6 bases and 0 bases, with 2 bases remaining between them. CDR3 sequence reads: CASRSTNEKLFF. The DNA of the CDR3 is TGTGCCAGCAGGTCAACTAATGAAAAACTGTTTTTT.